These 11 T cell receptor beta chains came from one sample sequenced in a study of CD8+CD57+ T cells in acquired aplastic anemia. Using genomic DNA as the template, TCR beta VDJ and CDR3 profiling was carried out. TCRdb re-called the reads through MiXCR, storing one row per CDR3 protein. The profile shows about 260,000 distinct CDR3 sequences, about 80% of them singletons. In patients chosen for sequencing, flow cytometry had shown CD8+CD57+ cell expansion. Material: sorted CD4+, CD8+, or CD8+CD57+ T cells (not recorded which) from PBMCs. These receptors came from a human donor with aplastic anemia.

The chain couples TRBV7-8 to TRBJ2-7; no clear D. CDR3 length: 18 residues. Trimming removed 3 bases from V and 1 base from J, with 22 bases in between. Germline CDR1 is SGHVS and CDR2 is FQNEAQ. The CDR3 sequence: CASSFARDAEALSYEQYV. DNA for the CDR3: TGTGCCAGCAGCTTTGCTCGAGACGCCGAAGCCCTTTCCTACGAGCAGTACGTC.

This chain uses TRBV12-3 or TRBV12-4 with TRBJ2-4; 8 positions agree with TRBD2. The V segment lost 5 bases and the J segment 15 bases; nucleotides outside the gene matches: 12. There are 13 residues in the CDR3. The DNA for the CDR3 is TGTGCCAGCAGTCACAAGCTAGCGGGCGCTCGGTACTTC. The encoded protein is CASSHKLAGARYF.

A remark on this clonotype: The junction shows a germline mismatch at one end, possibly a read error. The V gene is TRBV24-1, the J gene TRBJ1-5; D is undetermined. The length of the CDR3 is 15 residues. The V gene's germline CDR1 is KGHDR and CDR2 SFDVKD. CDR3 sequence (DNA): TGTGCCATCAGTGAGTTCTTGGCAGGCAATCAACACTGGGATTTT. This gives the protein CAISEFLAGNQHWDF.

The chain couples TRBV7-2 to TRBJ2-3; 7 bases fit TRBD1. Looked up from germline, CDR1 is SGHTA and CDR2 is FQGNSA. V shed 5 bases, J shed 0 bases, and the junction held 5 bases outside the gene matches. CDR3 length: 15 amino acids. CDR3 in DNA: TGTGCCAGCAGCCCGACAGGGCGCAGCACAGATACGCAGTATTTT. This sequence encodes CASSPTGRSTDTQYF.

The genes are TRBV5-4 and TRBJ2-1; the match to TRBD2 covers 7 bases. V gave up 4 bases and J gave up 8 bases; unmatched junction bases: 6. The V gene's germline CDR1 is SGHNT and CDR2 YYREEE (reference sequence). The CDR3 contains 13 residues. As DNA, the CDR3 is TGTGCCAGCAGCAATACTAGCGTCCATGAGCAGTTCTTC. The encoded protein is CASSNTSVHEQFF.

This chain connects TRBV2 to TRBJ2-3; D might be TRBD1 or TRBD2, each matching 5 bases. CDR1 is SNHLY, CDR2 FYNNEI, per germline. Trimming cost V 6 bases and J 3 bases, with 16 bases left between them. The CDR3 extends over 15 amino acids. CDR3 nucleotides: TGTGCCAGCAGCCAACGTCCGGGACGGACAGATACGCAGTATTTT. Its protein is CASSQRPGRTDTQYF.

Concerning this clonotype itself: Its ends do not fully match the called genes, so a read error is possible. This chain uses TRBV7-3 with TRBJ2-1; a weak D match, TRBD1 (5 bases). The germline V gene has CDR1 SGHTA and CDR2 FQGTGA. The CDR3 is 13 amino acids. The CDR3 protein is CASTGGANAVELF. CDR3 in DNA: TGTGCCAGCACAGGTGGGGCCAACGCCGTTGAACTCTTC.

The rearrangement links TRBV20-1 to TRBJ2-7; weak D call: TRBD2 (5 bases). Trimming stripped 5 bases from V and 3 bases from J, with 8 bases between. Germline CDR1 and CDR2: DFQATT and SNEGSKA (reference sequence). The CDR3 contains 11 residues. The CDR3 region has the DNA TGCAGTGCTCGGGATGACTACGAGCAGTACTTC. This translates into CSARDDYEQYF.

Of note for this clonotype: One end of the junction fails to match germline, which may point to a read error. This chain joins TRBV7-2 and TRBJ2-3, with 14 bases aligning to TRBD2. Germline V gene data show CDR1 as SGHTA and CDR2 as FQGNSA. The CDR3 loop spans 14 amino acids. The CDR3 DNA follows: TGTGCCACCAGCTTTGGACTAGCGGGGGGTGAGCAGTATTTT. Translating it yields CATSFGLAGGEQYF.

As to this clonotype: The conserved final phenylalanine or tryptophan is absent from the CDR3, which likely points to a read error. This CDR3 is CASSDDRWGYYGYTS. DNA for the CDR3: TGTGCCAGTAGTGATGACAGGTGGGGATACTATGGCTACACCTCC. This chain joins TRBV19 and TRBJ1-2; D might be TRBD1 (6 bases). CDR1 and CDR2 (germline): LNHDA, SQIVND (reference sequence). The CDR3 covers 15 residues. V shed 5 bases and J shed 3 bases, with 16 bases lying between them.

To note about this clonotype: An end of the junction differs from the germline gene, which may be a read error. The V and J genes are TRBV7-9 and TRBJ2-3; possibly TRBD2 for D (6 bases). The CDR3 length is 14 residues. Per the germline V gene, CDR1 is SEHNR and CDR2 is FQNEAQ (reference sequence). CDR3 in amino acids: CASSFQRGGETHEF. The CDR3 bases are TGTGCCAGCAGCTTTCAAAGAGGCGGGGAGACCCATGAGTTT.